The text below deals with one T cell receptor (beta chain). The entry originates in a study of hypomethylating agent response in myelodysplastic syndrome. About the research overall: A few patients were non-responders, while about six showed complete response or hematologic improvement.

Assay used: immunoSEQ multiplex PCR; TCRdb lists only in-frame clones, some missing. The sample carries a few thousand clones, 70% to 90% recorded once. The material was bone marrow, obtained before or after starting hypomethylating agent treatment for myelodysplastic syndrome (not recorded which). The origin of this receptor is a human donor with myelodysplastic syndrome.

The CDR3 loop is CASSYPRAGEAFF. CDR3 DNA: TGTGCCAGCAGTTACCCCCGGGCAGGTGAAGCTTTCTTT. This chain links TRBV6-6 with TRBJ1-1, with D uncertain. Per germline, CDR1 MNHNY and CDR2 SVGAGI (reference sequence). The CDR3 contains 13 residues. Deletions cut 2 bases from V and 7 bases from J, with 11 bases between.